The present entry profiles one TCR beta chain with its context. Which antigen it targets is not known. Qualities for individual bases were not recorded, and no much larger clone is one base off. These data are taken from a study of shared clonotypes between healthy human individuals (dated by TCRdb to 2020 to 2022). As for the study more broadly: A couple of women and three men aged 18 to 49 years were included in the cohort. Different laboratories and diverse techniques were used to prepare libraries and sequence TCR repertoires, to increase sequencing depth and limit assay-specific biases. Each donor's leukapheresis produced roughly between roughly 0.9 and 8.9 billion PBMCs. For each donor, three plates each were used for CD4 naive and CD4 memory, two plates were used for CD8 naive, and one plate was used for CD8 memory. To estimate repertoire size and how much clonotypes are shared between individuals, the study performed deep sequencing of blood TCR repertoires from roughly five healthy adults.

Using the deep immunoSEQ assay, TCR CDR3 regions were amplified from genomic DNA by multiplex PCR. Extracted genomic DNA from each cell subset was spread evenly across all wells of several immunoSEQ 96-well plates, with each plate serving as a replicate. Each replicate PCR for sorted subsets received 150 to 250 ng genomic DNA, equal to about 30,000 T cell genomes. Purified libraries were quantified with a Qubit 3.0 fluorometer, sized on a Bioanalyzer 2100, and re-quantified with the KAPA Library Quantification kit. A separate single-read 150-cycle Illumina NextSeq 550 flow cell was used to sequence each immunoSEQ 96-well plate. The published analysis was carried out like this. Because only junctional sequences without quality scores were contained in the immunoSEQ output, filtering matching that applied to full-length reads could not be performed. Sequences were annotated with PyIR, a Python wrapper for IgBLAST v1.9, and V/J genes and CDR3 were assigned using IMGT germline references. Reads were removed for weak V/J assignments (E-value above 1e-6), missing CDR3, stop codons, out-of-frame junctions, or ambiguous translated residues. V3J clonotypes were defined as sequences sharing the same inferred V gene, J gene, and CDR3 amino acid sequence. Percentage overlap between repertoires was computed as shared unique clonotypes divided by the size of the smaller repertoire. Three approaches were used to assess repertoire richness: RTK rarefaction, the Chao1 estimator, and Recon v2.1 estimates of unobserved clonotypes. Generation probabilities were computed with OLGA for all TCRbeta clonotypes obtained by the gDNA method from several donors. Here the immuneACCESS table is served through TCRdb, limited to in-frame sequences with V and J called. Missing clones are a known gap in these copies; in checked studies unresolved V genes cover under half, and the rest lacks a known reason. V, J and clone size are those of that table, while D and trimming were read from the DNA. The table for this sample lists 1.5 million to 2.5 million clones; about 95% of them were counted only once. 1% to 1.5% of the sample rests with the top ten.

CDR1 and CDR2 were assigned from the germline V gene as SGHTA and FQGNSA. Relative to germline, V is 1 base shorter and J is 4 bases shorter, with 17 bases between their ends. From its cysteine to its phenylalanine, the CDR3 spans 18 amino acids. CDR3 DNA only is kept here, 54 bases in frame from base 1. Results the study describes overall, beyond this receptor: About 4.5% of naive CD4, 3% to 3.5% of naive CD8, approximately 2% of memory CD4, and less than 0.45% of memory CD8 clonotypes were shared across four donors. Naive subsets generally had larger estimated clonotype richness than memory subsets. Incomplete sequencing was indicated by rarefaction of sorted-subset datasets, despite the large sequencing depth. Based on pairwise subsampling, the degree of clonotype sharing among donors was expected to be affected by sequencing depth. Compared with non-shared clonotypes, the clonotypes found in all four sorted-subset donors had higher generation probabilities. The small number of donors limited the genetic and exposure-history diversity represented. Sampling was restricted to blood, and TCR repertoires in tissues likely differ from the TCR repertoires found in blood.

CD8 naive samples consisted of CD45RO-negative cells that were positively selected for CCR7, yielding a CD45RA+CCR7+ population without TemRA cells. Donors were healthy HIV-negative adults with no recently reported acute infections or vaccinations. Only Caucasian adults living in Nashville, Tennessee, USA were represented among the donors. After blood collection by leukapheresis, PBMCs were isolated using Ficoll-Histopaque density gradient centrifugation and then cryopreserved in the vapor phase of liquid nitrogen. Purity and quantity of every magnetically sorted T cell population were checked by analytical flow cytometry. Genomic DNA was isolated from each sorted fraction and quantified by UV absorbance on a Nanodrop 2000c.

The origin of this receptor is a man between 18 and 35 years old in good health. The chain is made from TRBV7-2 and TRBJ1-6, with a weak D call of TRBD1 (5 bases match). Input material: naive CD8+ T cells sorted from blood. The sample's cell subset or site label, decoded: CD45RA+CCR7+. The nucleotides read TGTGCCAGCAGCTTAGATTGGGGTTGGGGGACGTATAATTCACCCCTCCACTTT. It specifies CASSLDWGWGTYNSPLHF.